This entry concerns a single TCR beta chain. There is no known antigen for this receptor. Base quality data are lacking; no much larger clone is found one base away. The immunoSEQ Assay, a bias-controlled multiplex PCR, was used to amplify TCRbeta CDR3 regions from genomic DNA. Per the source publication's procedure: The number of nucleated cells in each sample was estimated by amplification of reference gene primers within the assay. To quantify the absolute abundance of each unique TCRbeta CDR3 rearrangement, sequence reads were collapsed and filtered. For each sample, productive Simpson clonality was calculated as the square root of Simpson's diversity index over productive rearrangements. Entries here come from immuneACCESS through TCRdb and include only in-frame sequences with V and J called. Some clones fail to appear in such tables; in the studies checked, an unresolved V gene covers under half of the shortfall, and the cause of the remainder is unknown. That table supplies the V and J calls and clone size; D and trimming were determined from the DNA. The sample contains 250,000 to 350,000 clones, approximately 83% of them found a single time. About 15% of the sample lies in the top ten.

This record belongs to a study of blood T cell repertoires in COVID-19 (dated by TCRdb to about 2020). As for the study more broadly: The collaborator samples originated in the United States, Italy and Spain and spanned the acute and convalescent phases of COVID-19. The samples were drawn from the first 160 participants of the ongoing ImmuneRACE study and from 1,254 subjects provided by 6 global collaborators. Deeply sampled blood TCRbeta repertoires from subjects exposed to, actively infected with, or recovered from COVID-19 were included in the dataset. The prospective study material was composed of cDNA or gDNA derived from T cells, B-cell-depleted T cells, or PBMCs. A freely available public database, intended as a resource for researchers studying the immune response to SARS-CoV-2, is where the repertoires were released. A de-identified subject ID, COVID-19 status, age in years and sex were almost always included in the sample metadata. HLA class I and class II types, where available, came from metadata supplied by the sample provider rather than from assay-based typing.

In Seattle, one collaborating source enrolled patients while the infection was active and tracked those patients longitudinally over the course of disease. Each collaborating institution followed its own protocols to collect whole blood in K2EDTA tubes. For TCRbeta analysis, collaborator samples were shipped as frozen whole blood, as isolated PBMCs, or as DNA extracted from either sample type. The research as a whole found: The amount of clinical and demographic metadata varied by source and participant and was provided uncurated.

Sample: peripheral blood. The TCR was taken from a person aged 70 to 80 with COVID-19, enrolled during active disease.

The CDR3 protein: CASSFRLTRTEAFF. The DNA reads as follows: TGTGCCAGCAGCTTCCGCCTGACTCGGACTGAAGCTTTCTTT. The chain is made from TRBV7-8 and TRBJ1-1, with the D gene uncertain. The V and J ends are trimmed by 3 bases and 5 bases, leaving 13 bases between them. The CDR3 numbers 14 residues from cysteine through phenylalanine. Just CDR3 DNA is preserved here, 42 bases in frame from base 1. As encoded in the germline V gene, CDR1 is SGHVS while CDR2 is FQNEAQ.